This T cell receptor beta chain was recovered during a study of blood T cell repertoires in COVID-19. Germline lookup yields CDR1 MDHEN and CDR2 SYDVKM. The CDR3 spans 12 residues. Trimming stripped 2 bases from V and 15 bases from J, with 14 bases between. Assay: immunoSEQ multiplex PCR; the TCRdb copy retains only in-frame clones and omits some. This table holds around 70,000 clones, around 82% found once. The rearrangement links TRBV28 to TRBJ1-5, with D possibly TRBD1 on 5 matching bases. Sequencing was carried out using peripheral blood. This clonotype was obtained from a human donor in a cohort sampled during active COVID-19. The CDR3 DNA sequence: TGTGCCAGCAGTTTAGGGGGGGAAGGTGCGCATTTT. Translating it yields CASSLGGEGAHF.